This TCR beta chain appears in the sequencing data of a study of T-cell reconstitution after alpha-beta-depleted transplantation in children. This clonotype was seen repeatedly, ten times or more. A read error may account for a junction end that differs from germline. Unique molecular identifiers were incorporated when the TCRbeta library was constructed. TCRdb recomputed calls from the PCR reads with MiXCR, one row per CDR3 protein. The sample shows about 92,000 distinct CDR3 sequences, over 9% of them seen only once. The CDR3 has 16 residues. Germline CDR1 SGHRS, CDR2 YFSETQ. This chain joins TRBV5-1 and TRBJ1-5, with D maybe TRBD1 (5 bases). The source is a human donor who donated a stem cell graft to a child with inherited bone marrow failure. Sequences were derived from PBMCs from the stem cell graft donor, sampled from the stem cell graft. CDR3 protein: CASSPHGGDSNQPQHF. CDR3 in DNA: TGCGCCAGCAGCCCCCACGGGGGGGATAGCAACCAGCCCCAGCATTTT.